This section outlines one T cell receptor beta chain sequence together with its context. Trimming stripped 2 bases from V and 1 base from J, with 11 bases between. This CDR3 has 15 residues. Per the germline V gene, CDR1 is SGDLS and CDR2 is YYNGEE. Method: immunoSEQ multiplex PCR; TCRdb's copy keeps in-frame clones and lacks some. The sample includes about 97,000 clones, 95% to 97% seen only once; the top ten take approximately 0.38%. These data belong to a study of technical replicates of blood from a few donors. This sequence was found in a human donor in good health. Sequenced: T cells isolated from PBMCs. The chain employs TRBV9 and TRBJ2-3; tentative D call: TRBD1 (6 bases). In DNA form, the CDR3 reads TGTGCCAGCAGCGTCCACGAGGGGGGCACAGATACGCAGTATTTT. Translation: CASSVHEGGTDTQYF.